This T cell receptor (beta chain) was sequenced for a study of T cell changes during pregnancy in multiple sclerosis. V was trimmed by 5 bases and J by 3 bases, leaving 17 bases between them. Germline V CDR1 and CDR2: LNHDA, SQIVND (reference sequence). This CDR3 is built from 16 residues. Some clones are missing from TCRdb's copy, which holds only in-frame ones; the method was immunoSEQ multiplex PCR. The data contain over 50,000 clones, about 87% of them singletons. The clonotype originates from a human donor whose cells served as feeder cells for cultures in a pregnancy study. This sequence joins TRBV19 and TRBJ1-3; weak D call: TRBD1 (6 bases). Sample: peripheral blood from another person, used as feeder cells. CDR3 amino acids: CASSFNNRAYGNTIYF. The DNA of the CDR3 is TGTGCCAGTAGTTTCAATAACAGGGCGTATGGAAACACCATATATTTT. Combining the CDR3 with reference TRBV19 and TRBJ1-3 gives the whole variable domain DGGITQSPKYLFRKEGQNVTLSCEQNLNHDAMYWYRQDPGQGLRLIYYSQIVNDFQKGDIAEGYSVSREKKESFPLTVTSAQKNPTAFYLCASSFNNRAYGNTIYFGEGSWLTVV.